Below, 25 T cell receptor beta chains from the same sample are listed, as sequenced in a study of Ad26.COV2.S vaccination and SARS-CoV-2 variants. Treatment given: approximately 18 received Ad26.COV2.S at low or high dose, single or two shots; several received placebo; per-sample allocation not given. Sampling occurred on day 63 after the first vaccine or placebo injection. TCRdb's copy holds only in-frame clones and misses some; the assay was immunoSEQ multiplex PCR. Found here are about 250,000 clones, approximately 89% of them singletons; the top ten hold over 2.5%. Source: peripheral blood, taken in a trial of Ad26.COV2.S vaccine versus placebo. The origin of the receptors is a person between 18 and 59 years old who received the Ad26.COV2.S COVID-19 vaccine or a placebo.

The chain joins TRBV6-2 or TRBV6-3 to TRBJ2-1, with TRBD2 identical over 8 bases. CDR3 size: 11 residues. The ends lost 4 bases at V and 12 bases at J; junction bases unmatched: 2. CDR1 MNHEY and CDR2 SVGEGT come from the germline V gene. As DNA, the CDR3 is TGTGCCAGCAGTTCCGGACTAGCGCAGTTCTTC. The encoded protein is CASSSGLAQFF.

The V gene is TRBV6-5, the J gene TRBJ2-7; no firm D call. V dropped 2 bases and J dropped 4 bases, with 15 bases sitting between them. Germline loops: CDR1 MNHEY, CDR2 SVGAGI. The length of the CDR3 is 15 residues. The CDR3 DNA is TGTGCCAGCAGTTACAGTCTGGGGAAGGAGTACGAGCAGTACTTC. Translation: CASSYSLGKEYEQYF.

The V and J genes are TRBV20-1 and TRBJ2-7; perhaps TRBD2 as D (5 bases). Germline V CDR1 and CDR2: DFQATT, SNEGSKA (reference sequence). V was trimmed by 3 bases and J by 7 bases, leaving 10 bases between them. The CDR3 covers 11 residues. CDR3 sequence: CSARGRGEQYF. For the CDR3, the DNA is TGCAGTGCTAGGGGTCGCGGGGAGCAGTACTTC.

The chain links TRBV7-9 to TRBJ1-4; 7 bases are shared with TRBD1. Germline CDR1 and CDR2: SEHNR and FQNEAQ (reference sequence). There are 18 residues in the CDR3. Trimming cost V 5 bases and J 6 bases; bases outside gene matches: 18. CDR3 sequence (DNA): TGTGCCAGCAGCCTCGCGGGACAGTCGACGAGGAGTGATGAAAAACTGTTTTTT. Protein: CASSLAGQSTRSDEKLFF.

The chain couples TRBV15 to TRBJ2-1; maybe TRBD2 (5 bases). The CDR3 is made up of 15 amino acids. Germline V lookup: CDR1 LNHNV, CDR2 YYDKDF (reference sequence). Trimming left V 1 base short and J 7 bases short, with 14 bases between. The CDR3: CATSRVEATQNEQFF. CDR3 nucleotide sequence: TGTGCCACCAGCAGAGTGGAGGCCACTCAGAATGAGCAGTTCTTC.

This clone appeared once. V is TRBV4-1 and J is TRBJ1-2; the D gene is possibly TRBD1 (6 bases). The CDR3 runs to 17 residues. Trimming removed 1 base from V and 0 bases from J, with 15 bases in between. Germline V gene data show CDR1 as MGHRA and CDR2 as YSYEKL. CDR3 sequence: CASSQGGGAGANYGYTF. The CDR3 nucleotides read TGCGCCAGCAGCCAAGGCGGGGGGGCGGGAGCTAACTATGGCTACACCTTC.

As concerns this clone: Mismatch with germline at one junction end may stem from a read error. The chain uses TRBV10-3 and TRBJ2-7; 11 nucleotides match TRBD2. The CDR3 has 14 amino acids. Germline loops: CDR1 ENHRY, CDR2 SYGVKD. CDR3 nucleotides: TGTGCCATCAGTGGAACTAGCGGGGGTCCCGAGGGTAATTTC. It encodes CAISGTSGGPEGNF.

V is TRBV9 and J is TRBJ2-1; D gene ambiguous. This CDR3 is 13 amino acids long. The germline gives CDR1 SGDLS, CDR2 YYNGEE. Trimming removed 2 bases from V and 3 bases from J, with 6 bases in between. Here the CDR3 DNA reads TGTGCCAGCAGCGTCGAAGTCTACAATGAGCAGTTCTTC. Translated, it gives CASSVEVYNEQFF.

V gene TRBV4-2 combines with J gene TRBJ2-1, with TRBD2 matching over 12 bases. The V and J ends lost 1 base and 8 bases, in that order; junction bases with no gene match: 9. This CDR3 is built from 17 residues. Germline lookup yields CDR1 LGHNA and CDR2 YNFKEQ. The DNA of the CDR3 is TGTGCCAGCAGCCAAGCCGGGACTAGCGGGTTTAGGGATGAGCAGTTCTTC. Protein product: CASSQAGTSGFRDEQFF.

The CDR3 DNA reads TGTGCCAGCAGTTTGCCCTTTCACGGCGATTCACCCCTCCACTTT. Amino acid sequence: CASSLPFHGDSPLHF. The chain couples TRBV28 to TRBJ1-6; D is unresolved. V shed 3 bases and J shed 8 bases, with 14 bases lying between them. The CDR3 runs 15 residues. CDR1 is MDHEN and CDR2 is SYDVKM in the germline V gene.

The chain employs TRBV28 and TRBJ2-3; perhaps TRBD2 as D (5 bases). Germline V gene sequence: CDR1 MDHEN, CDR2 SYDVKM. This CDR3 is built from 14 residues. Trimming removed 3 bases from V and 2 bases from J, with 9 bases in between. CDR3 bases: TGTGCCAGCAGTTTCTTCGGGAACACAGATACGCAGTATTTT. Protein sequence: CASSFFGNTDTQYF.

V gene TRBV30 combines with J gene TRBJ1-1; tentatively, D is TRBD1 (5 bases). V was trimmed by 5 bases and J by 4 bases, leaving 23 bases between them. Germline assignment: CDR1 GTSNPN and CDR2 SVGIG (reference sequence). The CDR3 length is 16 residues. CDR3 residues: CAWASGPFQRATEAFF. CDR3 nucleotides: TGTGCCTGGGCCTCAGGGCCCTTCCAACGGGCCACTGAAGCTTTCTTT.

J is TRBJ1-2 and V is TRBV4-1; weak D call: TRBD1 (6 bases). The CDR3 extends over 19 amino acids. Trimming cost V 0 bases and J 4 bases, with 24 bases left between them. The germline CDR1 and CDR2 sequences are MGHRA and YSYEKL. This chain's CDR3 is CASSQEWGAGGPESYGYTF. CDR3 nucleotides: TGCGCCAGCAGCCAAGAATGGGGCGCGGGGGGGCCAGAGAGCTATGGCTACACCTTC.

The chain links TRBV6-1 to TRBJ2-4; 7 bases are a match to TRBD2. The J segment lost 8 bases and the V segment lost 1 base, leaving 11 bases of the junction unmatched. Looked up from germline, CDR1 is MNHNS and CDR2 is SASEGT. The CDR3 length is 16 residues. CDR3 DNA sequence: TGTGCCAGCAGTGAAGTATGGGAGGGGCGCAGAGACATTCAGTACTTC. It yields the protein CASSEVWEGRRDIQYF.

The rearrangement joins TRBV30 to TRBJ2-3; a possible D gene is TRBD2 (6 bases). This CDR3 has 15 residues. Trimming cost V 0 bases and J 2 bases, with 12 bases left between them. The V gene's germline CDR1 is GTSNPN and CDR2 SVGIG (reference sequence). The CDR3 here is CAWSVRGSPTDTQYF. The CDR3 region has the DNA TGTGCCTGGAGTGTTCGGGGGAGCCCCACAGATACGCAGTATTTT.

The CDR3 reads CASSLVGQNTEAFF. The CDR3 DNA reads as TGTGCCAGCAGCTTAGTTGGGCAGAACACTGAAGCTTTCTTT. The gene calls are TRBV7-8 and TRBJ1-1; D remains ambiguous. The CDR3 loop spans 14 amino acids. The V and J ends lost 1 base and 1 base respectively, with 7 bases between them. In germline, CDR1 is SGHVS, CDR2 FQNEAQ. Combining the CDR3 with reference TRBV7-8 and TRBJ1-1 gives the whole variable domain GAGVSQSPRYKVAKRGQDVALRCDPISGHVSLFWYQQALGQGPEFLTYFQNEAQLDKSGLPSDRFFAERPEGSVSTLKIQRTQQEDSAVYLCASSLVGQNTEAFFGQGTRLTVV.

The rearrangement links TRBV2 to TRBJ2-7, with D maybe TRBD2 (6 bases). CDR1 and CDR2 (germline): SNHLY, FYNNEI. This CDR3 region has 17 residues. Trimming took off 3 bases at V and 2 bases at J, with 20 bases between the two ends. The CDR3 bases are TGTGCCAGCAGTGACAGTAAGACGGGAGACAATCCCTACGAGCAGTACTTC. Translation gives CASSDSKTGDNPYEQYF.

V gene TRBV5-1 combines with J gene TRBJ2-2; the match to TRBD2 covers 9 bases. After removal of 4 bases from V and 7 bases from J, the junction contained 11 bases not matched to a gene. The CDR3 is 16 residues long. CDR1 and CDR2 from the germline V gene are SGHRS and YFSETQ. As DNA, the CDR3 is TGCGCCAGCAGCGCCCTGCCGGGACTAGCCGGCGGGGAGCTGTTTTTT. Translation gives CASSALPGLAGGELFF.

This clone was seen more than once but under ten times. The chain carries TRBV12-3 or TRBV12-4 and TRBJ1-1; possibly TRBD1 for D (5 bases). This CDR3 region has 13 residues. Trimming pared 7 bases from V and 6 bases from J, leaving 15 bases between. The CDR3 DNA follows: TGTGCCAGCAACCTAAACCCGGGGGCTGAAGCTTTCTTT. It specifies CASNLNPGAEAFF.

V gene TRBV4-1 combines with J gene TRBJ1-2, with 8 bases identical to TRBD1. The CDR3 spans 15 residues. V trimming: 0 bases; J trimming: 3 bases; junction bases outside the gene matches: 3. In germline, CDR1 is MGHRA, CDR2 YSYEKL. CDR3: CASSQEQGAYYGYTF. The CDR3 DNA sequence: TGCGCCAGCAGCCAAGAGCAGGGGGCATACTATGGCTACACCTTC.

The chain uses TRBV19 and TRBJ2-4, with D unresolved. This CDR3 has 16 amino acids. The V end lost 5 bases, the J end lost 2 bases, and 16 bases lay between the germline ends. The germline V gene encodes CDR1 LNHDA and CDR2 SQIVND (reference sequence). Here the CDR3 reads CASSPKGRNSKNIQYF. The CDR3 DNA sequence: TGTGCCAGTAGTCCTAAAGGCAGGAATTCCAAAAACATTCAGTACTTC.

The genes are TRBV19 and TRBJ2-7; D gene ambiguous. V shed 6 bases and J shed 3 bases, with 12 bases lying between them. The CDR3 extends over 13 amino acids. The germline V gene encodes CDR1 LNHDA and CDR2 SQIVND (reference sequence). CDR3: CASSRAALYEQYF. CDR3 DNA sequence: TGTGCCAGTAGCCGGGCCGCCCTCTACGAGCAGTACTTC. Full variable domain (remainder filled in from reference TRBV19 and TRBJ2-7): DGGITQSPKYLFRKEGQNVTLSCEQNLNHDAMYWYRQDPGQGLRLIYYSQIVNDFQKGDIAEGYSVSREKKESFPLTVTSAQKNPTAFYLCASSRAALYEQYFGPGTRLTVT.

The chain recombines TRBV2 with TRBJ2-3; 7 nucleotides line up with TRBD1. After removal of 4 bases from V and 2 bases from J, the junction contained 3 bases not matched to a gene. The V gene's germline CDR1 is SNHLY and CDR2 FYNNEI. CDR3 length: 14 amino acids. The CDR3 loop is CASSVGQVTDTQYF. In DNA form, the CDR3 reads TGTGCCAGCAGTGTTGGACAGGTCACAGATACGCAGTATTTT. The full variable domain, completed using reference TRBV2 and TRBJ2-3, is EPEVTQTPSHQVTQMGQEVILRCVPISNHLYFYWYRQILGQKVEFLVSFYNNEISEKSEIFDDQFSVERPDGSNFTLKIRSTKLEDSAMYFCASSVGQVTDTQYFGPGTRLTVL.

This chain connects TRBV4-1 to TRBJ1-1; TRBD1 might be the D (6 bases). V lost 1 base and J 4 bases, leaving 13 bases between the germline ends. The CDR3 runs 15 residues. The V gene's germline CDR1 is MGHRA and CDR2 YSYEKL. The CDR3 protein is CASSQGGLTGTEAFF. The CDR3 nucleotides read TGCGCCAGCAGCCAAGGGGGACTGACAGGCACTGAAGCTTTCTTT.

The V and J genes are TRBV5-4 and TRBJ1-2, with a possible D match to TRBD1 (6 bases). The CDR3 runs to 17 residues. Trimming left V 2 bases short and J 0 bases short, with 17 bases between. Per germline, CDR1 SGHNT and CDR2 YYREEE (reference sequence). CDR3 sequence: CASSFRSGGGPNYGYTF. DNA for the CDR3: TGTGCCAGCAGCTTTAGGTCCGGGGGGGGCCCTAACTATGGCTACACCTTC.